The 13 T cell receptor beta chains given below trace back to one sample, sequenced in a study of blood T cell repertoires in COVID-19. Measured with immunoSEQ multiplex PCR; TCRdb has only the in-frame clones, and not every one. The sample comprises about 69,000 clones, around 88% of which are singletons, and 16% rests with the top ten. Sequencing was carried out using peripheral blood. The source of these receptors is a man aged 35-49 years with COVID-19, enrolled during active disease.

This chain uses TRBV19 with TRBJ1-1; the match to TRBD1 covers 11 bases. V lost 6 bases, J lost 3 bases, and 9 bases stayed unmatched. Germline CDR1 and CDR2: LNHDA and SQIVND (reference sequence). The CDR3 spans 16 residues. The CDR3 is CASRPGTGGFHTEAFF. CDR3 nucleotide sequence: TGTGCCAGTAGACCGGGGACAGGGGGTTTCCACACTGAAGCTTTCTTT.

The V gene is TRBV6-5, the J gene TRBJ1-2; 9 bases match TRBD1. Germline CDR1 and CDR2: MNHEY and SVGAGI. Germline trimming cut 6 bases from V and 4 bases from J; bases unmatched to any gene: 6. The CDR3 has 14 amino acids. As DNA, the CDR3 is TGTGCCAGCAGCACAGGGGGCAGAATCTATGGCTACACCTTC. Translated, it gives CASSTGGRIYGYTF.

V gene TRBV9 combines with J gene TRBJ1-2, with D tentatively TRBD1 (5 bases). The V and J ends lost 5 bases and 7 bases respectively, with 15 bases between them. The germline V gene has CDR1 SGDLS and CDR2 YYNGEE. The CDR3 consists of 13 residues. This CDR3 is CASRRSGVAGYTF. The CDR3 coding sequence is TGTGCCAGCAGACGTTCGGGGGTGGCTGGCTACACCTTC.

The J gene is TRBJ2-1, the V gene TRBV28, with 8 nucleotides matching TRBD2. J gave up 3 bases and V 4 bases, and 5 bases lay outside the gene matches. The CDR3 consists of 15 residues. Germline values: CDR1 MDHEN, CDR2 SYDVKM. The CDR3 protein is CASSSGGGIYNEQFF. In nucleotides, the CDR3 is TGTGCCAGCAGTTCCGGCGGGGGGATCTACAATGAGCAGTTCTTC.

The rearrangement uses TRBV29-1 and TRBJ2-6; D unclear. This CDR3 is built from 15 residues. CDR1 SQVTM and CDR2 ANQGSEA come from the germline V gene. The ends were cut back, 4 bases at V and 2 bases at J, with 12 bases in the middle. The CDR3 loop is CSVVTGWAGANVLTF. The CDR3 region has the DNA TGCAGCGTTGTCACGGGTTGGGCTGGGGCCAACGTCCTGACTTTC.

The DNA of the CDR3 is TGTGCCAGCTCATCATCATCGGACAGCGACGGCTACACCTTC. Translating gives CASSSSSDSDGYTF. V usage is TRBV18 and J usage is TRBJ1-2; weak D call: TRBD1 (6 bases). Trimming took off 5 bases at V and 8 bases at J, with 18 bases between the two ends. This CDR3 region has 14 residues. The germline CDR1 and CDR2 sequences are KGHSH and LQKENI.

This clone was recorded a few times. The chain combines TRBV5-4 with TRBJ1-4; D perhaps matches TRBD1 (6 bases). Trimming removed 1 base from V and 6 bases from J, with 13 bases in between. The CDR3 contains 15 residues. The germline V gene has CDR1 SGHNT and CDR2 YYREEE (reference sequence). The DNA for the CDR3 is TGTGCCAGCAGCTTGAGGGCAGGGGCGGATGAAAAACTGTTTTTT. Its translation is CASSLRAGADEKLFF.

The genes are TRBV2 and TRBJ1-3; perhaps TRBD1 as D (6 bases). Per the germline V gene, CDR1 is SNHLY and CDR2 is FYNNEI. Trimming took 7 bases from V and 4 from J, leaving 14 bases between them. The CDR3 has 14 residues. CDR3 loop: CASTGQPQGNTIYF. The CDR3, as DNA: TGTGCCAGCACCGGACAGCCCCAAGGAAACACCATATATTTT.

The V call is TRBV15, the J call TRBJ1-1; possible D gene TRBD1, 6 bases. The CDR3 runs to 13 residues. Between the trimmed V and J ends, which lost 3 bases and 7 bases, there was a span of 12 bases. Germline V lookup: CDR1 LNHNV, CDR2 YYDKDF (reference sequence). CDR3 nucleotides: TGTGCCACCAGCAGGGGGGGGGCAAGTGAAGCTTTCTTT. It specifies CATSRGGASEAFF.

This clone has just one count. This rearrangement joins TRBV24-1 to TRBJ2-5; D is possibly TRBD2 (5 bases). Germline CDR1 reads KGHDR; CDR2 reads SFDVKD. CDR3 length: 13 amino acids. The V gene lost 3 bases and the J gene lost 7 bases, with 11 bases spanning the gap. DNA for the CDR3: TGTGCCACCAGTGATCCCCTTCGGGGGACCCAGTACTTC. Translation: CATSDPLRGTQYF.

The J gene is TRBJ1-5, the V gene TRBV10-3; D remains unclear. The CDR3 runs 14 residues. V was pared by 11 bases and J by 5 bases, with 19 bases between. The germline V gene encodes CDR1 ENHRY and CDR2 SYGVKD. CDR3 amino acids: CAAQSVGGDQPQHF. CDR3 sequence (DNA): TGTGCCGCCCAAAGCGTGGGAGGAGATCAGCCCCAGCATTTT.

A single count supports this clone. This chain links TRBV3-1 (or the pseudogene TRBV3-2) with TRBJ2-2; D remains ambiguous. The CDR3 extends over 17 amino acids. CDR1 and CDR2 from the germline V gene are LGHDT and YNNKEL (reference sequence). Deletions cut 7 bases from V and 0 bases from J, with 18 bases between. The CDR3 loop is CASTPRKALANTGELFF. In nucleotides, the CDR3 is TGTGCCAGCACGCCTAGGAAGGCCCTCGCGAACACCGGGGAGCTGTTTTTT.

This clone was recorded once. The V gene is TRBV6-5, the J gene TRBJ2-2, with 9 bases matching TRBD1. This CDR3 has 15 residues. The germline V gene has CDR1 MNHEY and CDR2 SVGAGI. V shed 4 bases and J 5 bases; nucleotides not matched to a gene: 5. CDR3 nucleotides: TGTGCCAGCAGTTTCCGACAGGGGGTTACCGGGGAGCTGTTTTTT. It specifies CASSFRQGVTGELFF.